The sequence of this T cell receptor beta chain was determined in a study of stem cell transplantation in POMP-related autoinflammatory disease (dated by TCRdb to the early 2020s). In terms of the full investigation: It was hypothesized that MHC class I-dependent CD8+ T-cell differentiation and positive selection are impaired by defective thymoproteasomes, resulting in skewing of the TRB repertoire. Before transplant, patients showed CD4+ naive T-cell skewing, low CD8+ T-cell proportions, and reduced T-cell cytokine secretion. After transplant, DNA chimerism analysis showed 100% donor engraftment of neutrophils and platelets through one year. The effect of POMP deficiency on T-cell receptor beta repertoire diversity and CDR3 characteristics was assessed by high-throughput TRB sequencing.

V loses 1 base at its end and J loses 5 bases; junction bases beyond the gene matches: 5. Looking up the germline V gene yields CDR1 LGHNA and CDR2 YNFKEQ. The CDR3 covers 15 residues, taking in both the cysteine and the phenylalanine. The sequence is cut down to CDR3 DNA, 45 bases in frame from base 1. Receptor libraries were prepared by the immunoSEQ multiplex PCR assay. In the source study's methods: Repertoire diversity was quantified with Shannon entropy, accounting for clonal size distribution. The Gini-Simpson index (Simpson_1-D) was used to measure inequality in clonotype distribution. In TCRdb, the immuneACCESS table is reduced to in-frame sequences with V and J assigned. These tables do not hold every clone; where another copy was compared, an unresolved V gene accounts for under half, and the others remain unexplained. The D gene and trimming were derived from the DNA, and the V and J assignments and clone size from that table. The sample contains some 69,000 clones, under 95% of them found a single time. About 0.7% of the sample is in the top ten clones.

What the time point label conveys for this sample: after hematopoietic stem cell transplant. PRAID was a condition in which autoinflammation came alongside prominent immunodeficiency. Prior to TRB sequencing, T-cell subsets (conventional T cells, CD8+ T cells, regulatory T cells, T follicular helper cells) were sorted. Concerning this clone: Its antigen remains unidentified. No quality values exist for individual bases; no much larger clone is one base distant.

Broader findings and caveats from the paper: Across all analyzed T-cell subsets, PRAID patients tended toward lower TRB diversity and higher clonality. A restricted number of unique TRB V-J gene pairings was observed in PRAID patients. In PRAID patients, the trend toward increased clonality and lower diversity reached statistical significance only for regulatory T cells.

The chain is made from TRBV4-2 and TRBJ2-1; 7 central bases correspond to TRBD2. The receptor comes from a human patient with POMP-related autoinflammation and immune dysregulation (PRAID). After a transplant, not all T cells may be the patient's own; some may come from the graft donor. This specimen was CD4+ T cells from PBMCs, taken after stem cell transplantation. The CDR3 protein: CASSQASGDHNEQFF. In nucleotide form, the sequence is TGTGCCAGCAGCCAAGCTAGCGGAGACCACAATGAGCAGTTCTTC.